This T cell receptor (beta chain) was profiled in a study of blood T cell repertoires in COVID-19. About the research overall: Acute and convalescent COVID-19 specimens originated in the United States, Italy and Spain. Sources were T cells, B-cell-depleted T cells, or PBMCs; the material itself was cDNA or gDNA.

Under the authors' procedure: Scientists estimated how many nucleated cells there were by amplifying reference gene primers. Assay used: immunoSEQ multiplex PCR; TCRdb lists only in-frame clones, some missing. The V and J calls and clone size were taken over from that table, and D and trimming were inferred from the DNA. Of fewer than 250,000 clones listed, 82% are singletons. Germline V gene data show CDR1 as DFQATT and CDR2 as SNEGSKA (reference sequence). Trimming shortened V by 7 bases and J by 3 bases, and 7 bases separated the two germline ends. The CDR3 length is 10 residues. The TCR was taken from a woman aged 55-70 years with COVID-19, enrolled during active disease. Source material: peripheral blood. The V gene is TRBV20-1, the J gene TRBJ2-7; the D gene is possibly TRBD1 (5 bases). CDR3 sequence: CSVGLYEQYF. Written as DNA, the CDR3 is TGCAGTGTGGGGCTCTACGAGCAGTACTTC.